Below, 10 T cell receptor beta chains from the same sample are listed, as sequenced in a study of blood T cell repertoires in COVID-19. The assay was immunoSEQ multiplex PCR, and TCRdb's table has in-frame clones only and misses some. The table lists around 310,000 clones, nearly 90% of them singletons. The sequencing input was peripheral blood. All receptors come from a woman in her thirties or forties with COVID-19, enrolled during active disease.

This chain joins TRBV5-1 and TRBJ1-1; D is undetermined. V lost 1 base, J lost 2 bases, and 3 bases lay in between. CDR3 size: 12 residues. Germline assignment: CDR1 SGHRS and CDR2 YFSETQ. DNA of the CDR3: TGCGCCAGCAGCTTGTCAAACACTGAAGCTTTCTTT. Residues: CASSLSNTEAFF.

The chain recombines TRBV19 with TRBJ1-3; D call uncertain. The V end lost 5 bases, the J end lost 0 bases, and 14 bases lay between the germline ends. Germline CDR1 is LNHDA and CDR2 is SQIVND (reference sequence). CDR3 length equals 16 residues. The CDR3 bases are TGTGCCAGTAGTCTGAGACGGGTGTCCTCTGGAAACACCATATATTTT. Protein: CASSLRRVSSGNTIYF.

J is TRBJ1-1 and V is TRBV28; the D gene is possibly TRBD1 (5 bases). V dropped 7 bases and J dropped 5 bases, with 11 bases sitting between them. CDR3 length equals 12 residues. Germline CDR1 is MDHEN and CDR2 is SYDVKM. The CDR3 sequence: CASTGGGTEAFF. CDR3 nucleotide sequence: TGTGCCAGCACCGGGGGTGGGACTGAAGCTTTCTTT. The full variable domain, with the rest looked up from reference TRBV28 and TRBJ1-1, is DVKVTQSSRYLVKRTGEKVFLECVQDMDHENMFWYRQDPGLGLRLIYFSYDVKMKEKGDIPEGYSVSREKKERFSLILESASTNQTSMYLCASTGGGTEAFFGQGTRLTVV.

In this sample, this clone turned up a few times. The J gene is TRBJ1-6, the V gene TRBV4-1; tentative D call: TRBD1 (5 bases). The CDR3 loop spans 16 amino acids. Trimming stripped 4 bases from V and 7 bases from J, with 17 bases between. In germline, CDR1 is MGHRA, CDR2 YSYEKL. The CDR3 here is CASSPLLPGLNSPLHF. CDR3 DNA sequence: TGCGCCAGCAGCCCGCTACTGCCAGGGCTAAATTCACCCCTCCACTTT.

CDR3: CASSQNRVGETQYF. CDR3 bases: TGTGCCAGCAGTCAGAACAGGGTGGGTGAGACCCAGTACTTC. The chain is built from TRBV2 and TRBJ2-5; tentative D call: TRBD1 (6 bases). CDR1 SNHLY and CDR2 FYNNEI come from the germline V gene. CDR3 size: 14 residues. V was pared by 5 bases and J by 5 bases, with 15 bases between.

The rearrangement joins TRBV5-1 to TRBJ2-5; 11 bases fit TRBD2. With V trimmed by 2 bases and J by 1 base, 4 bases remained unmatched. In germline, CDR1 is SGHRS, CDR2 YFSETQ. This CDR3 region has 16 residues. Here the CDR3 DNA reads TGCGCCAGCAGCTTATCCGGGACTAGCGGCCAAGAGACCCAGTACTTC. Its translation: CASSLSGTSGQETQYF.

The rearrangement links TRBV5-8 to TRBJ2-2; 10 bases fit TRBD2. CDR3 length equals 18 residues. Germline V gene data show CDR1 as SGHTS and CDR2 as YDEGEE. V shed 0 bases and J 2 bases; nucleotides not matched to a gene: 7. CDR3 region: CASSLVYGLAVNTGELFF. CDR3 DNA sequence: TGTGCCAGCAGCTTGGTCTACGGACTAGCGGTCAACACCGGGGAGCTGTTTTTT.

The DNA for the CDR3 is TGTGCCAGCAGCTTAAGGCTAGTTGAAGAGACCCAGTACTTC. Translation gives CASSLRLVEETQYF. The rearrangement joins TRBV7-8 to TRBJ2-5; D unresolved. Germline V CDR1 and CDR2: SGHVS, FQNEAQ. CDR3 size: 14 residues. Trimming removed 2 bases from V and 3 bases from J, with 10 bases in between.

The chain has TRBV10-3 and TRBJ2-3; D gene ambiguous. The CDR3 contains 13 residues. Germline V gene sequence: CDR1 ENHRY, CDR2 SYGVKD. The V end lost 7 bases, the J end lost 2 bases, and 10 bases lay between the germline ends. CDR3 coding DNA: TGTGCCATCAACCCAGGAACCACAGATACGCAGTATTTT. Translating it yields CAINPGTTDTQYF.

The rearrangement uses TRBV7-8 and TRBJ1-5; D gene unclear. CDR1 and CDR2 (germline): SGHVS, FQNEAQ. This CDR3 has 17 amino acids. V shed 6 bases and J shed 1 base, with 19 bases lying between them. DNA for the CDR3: TGTGCCAGCAGTTTTGGGAGGGCCCCCTTAAGCAATCAGCCCCAGCATTTT. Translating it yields CASSFGRAPLSNQPQHF.